Included here is one T cell receptor beta chain sequence, with context. Its antigen is currently unknown. This sample was taken from a study of beta chain features in type 1 diabetes. Study-wide findings and caveats: PCR might pick shorter templates more often, in the same way for patients and controls.

The whole isolated RNA underwent reverse transcription, so sequencing captured expressed TCRB transcripts. Produced via immunoSEQ multiplex PCR; TCRdb's table is partial and in-frame only. The sample has under 250,000 clones; about 14% are singletons. The receptor was isolated from a woman between 35 and 50 years old in good health. The sample taken for sequencing was naive CD4+ T cells from blood.

CDR3 coding DNA: TGTGCCAGCAGCCTTACCACCTCCCTACCCAATCAGCCCCAGCATTTT. It specifies CASSLTTSLPNQPQHF. The chain has TRBV7-2 and TRBJ1-5; D remains ambiguous. Germline loops: CDR1 SGHTA, CDR2 FQGNSA. The germline V and J ends were trimmed by 5 bases and 3 bases, with 17 bases remaining between them. This CDR3 has 16 amino acids.